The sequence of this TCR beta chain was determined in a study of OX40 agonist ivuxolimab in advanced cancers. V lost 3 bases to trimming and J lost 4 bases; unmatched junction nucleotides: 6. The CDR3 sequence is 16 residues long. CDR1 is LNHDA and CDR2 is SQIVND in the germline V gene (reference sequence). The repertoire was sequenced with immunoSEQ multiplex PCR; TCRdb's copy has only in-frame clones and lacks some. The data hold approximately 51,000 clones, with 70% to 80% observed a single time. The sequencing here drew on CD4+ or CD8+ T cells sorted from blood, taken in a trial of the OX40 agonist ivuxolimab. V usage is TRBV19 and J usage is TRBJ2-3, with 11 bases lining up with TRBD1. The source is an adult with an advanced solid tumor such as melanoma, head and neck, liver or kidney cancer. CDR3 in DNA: TGTGCCAGTAGTATTGGAGGGACAGGGGGTTCAGATACGCAGTATTTT. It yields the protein CASSIGGTGGSDTQYF.